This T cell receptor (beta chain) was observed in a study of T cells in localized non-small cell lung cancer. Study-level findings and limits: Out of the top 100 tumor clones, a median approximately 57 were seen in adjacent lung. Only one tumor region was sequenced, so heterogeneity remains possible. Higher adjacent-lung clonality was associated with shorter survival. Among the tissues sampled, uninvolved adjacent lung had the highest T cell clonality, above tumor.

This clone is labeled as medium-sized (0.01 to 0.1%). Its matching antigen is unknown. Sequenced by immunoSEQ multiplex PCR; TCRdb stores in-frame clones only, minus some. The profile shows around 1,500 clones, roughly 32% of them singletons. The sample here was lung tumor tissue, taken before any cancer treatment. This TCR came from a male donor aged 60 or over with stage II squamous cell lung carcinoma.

The CDR3 loop reads CASSPRSLAGGITDTQYF. The CDR3 DNA is TGTGCCAGCAGCCCTCGGTCCCTAGCGGGAGGGATAACGGATACGCAGTATTTT. The genes are TRBV11-3 and TRBJ2-3, with 12 bases aligning to TRBD2. Per germline, CDR1 SGHNT and CDR2 YENEEA. The CDR3 contains 18 residues. The junction had 15 bases not matched to a gene; V was cut back by 5 bases and J by 6 bases.